This is a list of T cell receptor beta chains from one sample in a study of blood T cell repertoires in COVID-19. The repertoire was sequenced with immunoSEQ multiplex PCR; TCRdb's copy has only in-frame clones and lacks some. Of 65,000 to 100,000 clones listed, about 90% are singletons. Sequencing was done on a sample of peripheral blood. These receptors came from a woman older than 75 with acute or convalescent COVID-19. The CDR3 runs from the conserved cysteine through the conserved F or W. Each record gives: J gene, clone size, D gene, CDR3 length, V gene, CDR3 DNA, CDR3 protein. The D gene is left open where the match is weak. Size is stated for part of the rows, as once, few or many counts, or as a class when the clone is expanded.

>TRBJ1-2|NA|NA|14|TRBV6-6
TGTGCCAGCAGTTACTCGGACACCACCTATGGCTACACCTTC
CASSYSDTTYGYTF
>TRBJ1-1|once|NA|14|TRBV7-5
TGTGCCAGAAGCTTTTCGGGGGGGGACACTGAAGCTTTCTTT
CARSFSGGDTEAFF
>TRBJ2-1|NA|TRBD2|16|TRBV5-6
TGTGCCAGCAGCCAACGGGGACTAGCAGGGTCTGGTGAGCAGTTCTTC
CASSQRGLAGSGEQFF
>TRBJ2-1|NA|TRBD2|15|TRBV18
TGTGCCAGCTCACCTACGGGACGGGGGGTCAGTGAGCAGTTCTTC
CASSPTGRGVSEQFF
>TRBJ1-2|NA|NA|14|TRBV9
TGTGCCAGCAGCGTTACAGAGATGGGCTATGGCTACACCTTC
CASSVTEMGYGYTF
>TRBJ1-5|NA|NA|19|TRBV6-2/TRBV6-3
TGTGCCAGCAGTTACTCGAGGCAGGGTAGCGGGTATAGCAATCAGCCCCAGCATTTT
CASSYSRQGSGYSNQPQHF
>TRBJ2-3|NA|TRBD2|16|TRBV2
TGTGCCAGCAGTGCTCTCCCCCGGGGGGGTTCAGATACGCAGTATTTT
CASSALPRGGSDTQYF
>TRBJ2-5|NA|TRBD1|15|TRBV7-9
TGTGCCAGCAGCCCCTGGACAGGTTCCATGGGGACCCAGTACTTC
CASSPWTGSMGTQYF
>TRBJ2-5|once|TRBD2|15|TRBV7-9
TGTGCCAGCACGAGCGGGGAGGCCCGCGGAGAGACCCAGTACTTC
CASTSGEARGETQYF
>TRBJ2-7|NA|TRBD1|13|TRBV7-2
TGTGCCAGCAGGCCGACAGGGAACAACGAGCAGTACTTC
CASRPTGNNEQYF
>TRBJ1-2|NA|TRBD1|13|TRBV5-4
TGTGCCAGCAGCTTGGGACAGGGGTTTGGCTACACCTTC
CASSLGQGFGYTF
>TRBJ1-6|once|NA|12|TRBV19
TGTGCCAGTAGTAGACAGGAATCACCCCTCCACTTT
CASSRQESPLHF
>TRBJ1-1|NA|NA|15|TRBV5-1
TGCGCCAGCAGCTGGGGTTCGGGGGTGGGCACTGAAGCTTTCTTT
CASSWGSGVGTEAFF
>TRBJ2-2|NA|NA|13|TRBV12-3/TRBV12-4
TGTGCCAGCCAGGGTCCCTTCACCGGGGAGCTGTTTTTT
CASQGPFTGELFF
>TRBJ2-3|NA|NA|11|TRBV19
TGTGCCAGTAAAGGGGTAGATACGCAGTATTTT
CASKGVDTQYF
>TRBJ2-1|once|NA|14|TRBV19
TGTGCCAGTACCTCCCACGGGAAAAACAATGAGCAGTTCTTC
CASTSHGKNNEQFF
>TRBJ2-7|once|TRBD1|14|TRBV7-8
TGTGCCAGCAGCTCCGGACAGGGCTTGACCGAGCAGTACTTC
CASSSGQGLTEQYF
>TRBJ1-4|NA|TRBD1|16|TRBV9
TGTGCCAGCAGCGCCACAGGGGGCAGGGGTAATGAAAAACTGTTTTTT
CASSATGGRGNEKLFF
>TRBJ1-6|NA|NA|16|TRBV19
TGTGCCAGTAGTATCACGGGAAGCTCCTATAATTCACCCCTCCACTTT
CASSITGSSYNSPLHF
>TRBJ1-5|NA|NA|14|TRBV19
TGTGCCAGTAGTATACGGGGTAGCAATCAGCCCCAGCATTTT
CASSIRGSNQPQHF